Each of the 8 T cell receptor beta chains below was sequenced from the same sample in a study of blood T cell repertoires in COVID-19. This table comes from immunoSEQ multiplex PCR, and its TCRdb copy is limited to in-frame clones, with some not included. The sample holds about 190,000 clones; about 86% are singletons and the top ten take roughly an eighth. The specimen sequenced was peripheral blood. These receptors originate from a man aged 30 to 45 with active or convalescent COVID-19.

This sequence joins TRBV11-2 and TRBJ2-1; the match to TRBD2 covers 13 bases. The germline gives CDR1 SGHAT, CDR2 FQNNGV. This CDR3 is built from 18 residues. V lost 4 bases to trimming and J lost 0 bases; unmatched junction nucleotides: 6. In DNA form, the CDR3 reads TGTGCCAGCAGCTGGGGGGGACTAGCGGGGTTCTCCTACAATGAGCAGTTCTTC. This gives the protein CASSWGGLAGFSYNEQFF.

The chain couples TRBV19 to TRBJ1-5, with 8 bases lining up with TRBD1. CDR3 length: 14 residues. Trimming removed 3 bases from V and 6 bases from J; junction bases left unmatched: 4. CDR1 is LNHDA, CDR2 SQIVND, per germline (reference sequence). The CDR3 nucleotides are TGTGCCAGTAGTATCGGGCAGGGGGCTCAGCCCCAGCATTTT. Translated: CASSIGQGAQPQHF.

This chain uses TRBV6-2 or TRBV6-3 with TRBJ2-5, with 8 bases that match TRBD1. Germline CDR1 is MNHEY and CDR2 is SVGEGT. V lost 0 bases to trimming and J lost 7 bases; unmatched junction nucleotides: 1. The CDR3 spans 13 residues. CDR3 in amino acids: CASSYSQGATQYF. The DNA of the CDR3 is TGTGCCAGCAGTTACTCGCAGGGGGCGACCCAGTACTTC.

The genes are TRBV3-1 (or the pseudogene TRBV3-2) and TRBJ1-5, with TRBD1 identical over 9 bases. The CDR3 length is 15 residues. The V segment lost 3 bases and the J segment 6 bases; nucleotides outside the gene matches: 6. In germline, CDR1 is LGHDT, CDR2 YNNKEL (reference sequence). DNA of the CDR3: TGTGCCAGCAGCCAGGACAGGGGAGGGGGTCAGCCCCAGCATTTT. This encodes CASSQDRGGGQPQHF.

The V gene is TRBV30, the J gene TRBJ1-2, with no clear D. This CDR3 region has 14 residues. Trimming took 4 bases from V and 8 from J, leaving 20 bases between them. Germline CDR1 reads GTSNPN; CDR2 reads SVGIG (reference sequence). CDR3 in DNA: TGTGCCTGGACTCGAGGGCGAACCAGTAAAGGCTACACCTTC. This codes for CAWTRGRTSKGYTF.

This clone was seen a single time. The rearrangement joins TRBV5-5 to TRBJ2-3, with D hard to call. This CDR3 contains 11 residues. In germline, CDR1 is SGHKS, CDR2 YYEKEE (reference sequence). V was trimmed by 7 bases and J by 4 bases, leaving 7 bases between them. The CDR3 sequence: CASHRADTQYF. CDR3 sequence (DNA): TGTGCCAGCCATCGGGCAGATACGCAGTATTTT.

The V gene is TRBV19, the J gene TRBJ1-4; weak D call: TRBD1 (5 bases). There are 17 residues in the CDR3. V was clipped by 3 bases and J by 0 bases, with 14 bases between them. The germline V gene encodes CDR1 LNHDA and CDR2 SQIVND (reference sequence). The DNA of the CDR3 is TGTGCCAGTAGTATGTCCCCACAGGCCCCAACTAATGAAAAACTGTTTTTT. Translation: CASSMSPQAPTNEKLFF.

The V call is TRBV28, the J call TRBJ1-2; TRBD1 matches 8 bases. This CDR3 comprises 14 residues. From germline, CDR1 is MDHEN and CDR2 SYDVKM. V lost 3 bases and J lost 5; bases outside the gene matches: 5. The DNA of the CDR3 is TGTGCCAGCAGTTTCCCGGGACAGGATTATGGCTACACCTTC. It yields the protein CASSFPGQDYGYTF.